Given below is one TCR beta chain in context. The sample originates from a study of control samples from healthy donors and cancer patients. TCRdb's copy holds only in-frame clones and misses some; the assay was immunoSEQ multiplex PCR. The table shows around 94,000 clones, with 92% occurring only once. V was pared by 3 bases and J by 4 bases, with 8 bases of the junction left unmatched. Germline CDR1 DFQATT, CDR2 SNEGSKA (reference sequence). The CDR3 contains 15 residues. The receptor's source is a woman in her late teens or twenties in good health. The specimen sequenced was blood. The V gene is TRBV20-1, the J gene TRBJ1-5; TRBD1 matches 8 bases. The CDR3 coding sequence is TGCAGTGCTAGTACCGGGACAGGTAATAATCAGCCCCAGCATTTT. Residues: CSASTGTGNNQPQHF.